This T cell receptor (beta chain) came from a study of T cell responses to AZD1222 COVID-19 vaccine. Study observations and caveats: The donors showed a predominance of white British ancestry and of females, with possible underestimation of clonal diversity. Vaccine-associated CD4 TCRs ranged over spike, dominating at 160-218 and 743-854. In the spike-specific TCR repertoire, nearly half reportedly target unmutated variant regions.

Some clones are missing from TCRdb's copy, which holds only in-frame ones; the method was immunoSEQ multiplex PCR. The sample carries some 130,000 clones, over 85% recorded once. The length of the CDR3 is 16 residues. Germline CDR1 SGHRS, CDR2 YFSETQ. The V end lost 4 bases, the J end lost 0 bases, and 11 bases lay between the germline ends. Pooled in the analysis were second doses at about 4 or about 12 weeks. As for this clone: Its antigen is undetermined.

The clonotype was recovered from an adult who received the AZD1222 COVID-19 vaccine. The source was peripheral blood, collected 28 days after the second AZD1222 dose. V and J are TRBV5-1 and TRBJ2-6; perhaps TRBD1 as D (6 bases). The DNA for the CDR3 is TGCGCCAGCAGCATACAAGGGGGCTCTGGGGCCAACGTCCTGACTTTC. Residues: CASSIQGGSGANVLTF.